This TCR beta chain emerged from a study of OX40 agonist ivuxolimab in advanced cancers. Generated by immunoSEQ multiplex PCR, the TCRdb table keeps only in-frame clones and is missing some. The sample shows tens of thousands of clones, over 70% of them seen only once. V dropped 7 bases and J dropped 5 bases, with 15 bases sitting between them. Germline V gene data show CDR1 as MNHNS and CDR2 as SASEGT. CDR3 size: 15 residues. This receptor was identified in an adult with an advanced solid tumor such as melanoma, head and neck, liver or kidney cancer. Sequencing was performed on CD4+ or CD8+ T cells sorted from blood, taken in a trial of the OX40 agonist ivuxolimab. J is TRBJ1-6 and V is TRBV6-1; D call uncertain. The CDR3 protein is CASKILERNNSPLHF. The CDR3 DNA reads TGTGCCAGCAAGATTTTAGAACGTAATAATTCACCCCTCCACTTT.